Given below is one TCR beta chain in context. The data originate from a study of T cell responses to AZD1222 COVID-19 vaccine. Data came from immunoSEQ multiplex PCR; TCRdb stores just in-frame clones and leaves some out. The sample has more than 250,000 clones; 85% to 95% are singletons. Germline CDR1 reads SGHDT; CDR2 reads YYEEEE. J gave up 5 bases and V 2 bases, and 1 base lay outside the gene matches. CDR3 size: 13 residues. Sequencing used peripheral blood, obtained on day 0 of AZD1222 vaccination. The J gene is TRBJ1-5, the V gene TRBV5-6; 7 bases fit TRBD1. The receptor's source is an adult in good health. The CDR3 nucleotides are TGTGCCAGCAGCTTAGACAGGGATCAGCCCCAGCATTTT. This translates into CASSLDRDQPQHF.